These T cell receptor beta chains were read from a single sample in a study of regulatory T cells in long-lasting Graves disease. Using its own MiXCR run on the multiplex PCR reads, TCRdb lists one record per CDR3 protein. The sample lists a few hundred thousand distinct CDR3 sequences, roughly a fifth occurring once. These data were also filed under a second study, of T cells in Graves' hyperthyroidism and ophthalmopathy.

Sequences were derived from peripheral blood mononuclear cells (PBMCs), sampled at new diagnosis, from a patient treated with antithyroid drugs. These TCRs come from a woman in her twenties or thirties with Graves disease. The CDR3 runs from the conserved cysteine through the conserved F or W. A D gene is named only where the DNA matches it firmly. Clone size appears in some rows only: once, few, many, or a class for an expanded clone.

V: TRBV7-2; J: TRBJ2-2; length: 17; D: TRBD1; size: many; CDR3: CASSWGGTGWTTGELFF; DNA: TGTGCCAGCAGCTGGGGTGGGACAGGGTGGACCACCGGGGAGCTGTTTTTT
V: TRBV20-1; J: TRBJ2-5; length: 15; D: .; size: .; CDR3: CSARASGTVQETQYF; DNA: TGCAGTGCTAGAGCGTCGGGGACGGTACAAGAGACCCAGTACTTC
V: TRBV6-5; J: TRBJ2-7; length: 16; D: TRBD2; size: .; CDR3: CASSYLGTSFSYEQYF; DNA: TGTGCCAGCAGTTACCTGGGGACTAGCTTTTCCTACGAGCAGTACTTC
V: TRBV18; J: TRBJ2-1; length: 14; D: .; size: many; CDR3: CASSPGPSYNEQFF; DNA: TGTGCCAGCTCACCGGGGCCGTCCTACAATGAGCAGTTCTTC
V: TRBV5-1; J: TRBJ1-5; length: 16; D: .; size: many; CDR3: CASRPGDFGGNQPQHF; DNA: TGCGCCAGCAGACCGGGGGATTTTGGGGGCAATCAGCCCCAGCATTTT
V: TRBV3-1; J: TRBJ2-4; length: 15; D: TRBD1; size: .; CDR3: CASSQLGQGTNIQYF; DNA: TGTGCCAGCAGCCAGTTAGGACAGGGAACGAACATTCAGTACTTC
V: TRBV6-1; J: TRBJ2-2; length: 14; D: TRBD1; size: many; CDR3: CASSRTGTTGELFF; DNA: TGTGCCAGCAGTAGGACAGGGACCACCGGGGAGCTGTTTTTT
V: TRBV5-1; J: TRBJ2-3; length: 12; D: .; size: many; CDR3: CASRADTDTQYF; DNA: TGCGCCAGCAGAGCCGACACAGATACGCAGTATTTT
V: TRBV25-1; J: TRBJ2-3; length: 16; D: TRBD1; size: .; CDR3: CASSAHGQGRTDTQYF; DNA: TGTGCCAGCAGTGCTCACGGACAGGGGAGAACAGATACGCAGTATTTT
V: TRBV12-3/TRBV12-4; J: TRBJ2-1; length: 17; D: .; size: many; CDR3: CASSPASRGRAYNEQFF; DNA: TGTGCCAGCAGCCCAGCCAGTAGGGGGAGGGCCTACAATGAGCAGTTCTTC
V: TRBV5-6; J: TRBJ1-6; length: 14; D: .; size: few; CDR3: CASSFSSSGSPPHF; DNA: TGTGCCAGCAGCTTCTCAAGCTCTGGATCACCCCCCCACTTT
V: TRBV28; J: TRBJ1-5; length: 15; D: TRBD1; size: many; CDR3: CASSFPGGIFQPQHF; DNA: TGTGCCAGCAGTTTTCCAGGGGGCATTTTTCAGCCCCAGCATTTT
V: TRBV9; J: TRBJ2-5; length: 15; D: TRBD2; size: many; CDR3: CASSARGLAGHKLYF; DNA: TGTGCCAGCAGCGCCCGAGGACTAGCGGGGCACAAATTGTACTTC
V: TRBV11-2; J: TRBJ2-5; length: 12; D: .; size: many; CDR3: CASSPGERTQYF; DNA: TGTGCCAGCAGCCCCGGAGAGAGGACCCAGTACTTC
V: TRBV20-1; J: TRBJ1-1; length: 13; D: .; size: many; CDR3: CSARQPVNTEAFF; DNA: TGCAGTGCTAGGCAGCCGGTGAACACTGAAGCTTTCTTT
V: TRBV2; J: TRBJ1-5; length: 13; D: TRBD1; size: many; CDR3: CASTRTGGQPQHF; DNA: TGTGCCAGCACCAGGACAGGGGGTCAGCCCCAGCATTTT
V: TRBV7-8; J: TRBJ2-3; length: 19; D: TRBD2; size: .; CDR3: CASSLAAAGGRRDTDTQYF; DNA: TGTGCCAGCAGCTTAGCAGCTGCGGGAGGGCGCCGGGACACAGATACGCAGTATTTT
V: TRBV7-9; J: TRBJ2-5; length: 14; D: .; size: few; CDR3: CASSLTGNQETQYF; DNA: TGTGCCAGCAGCCTTACCGGGAACCAAGAGACCCAGTACTTC
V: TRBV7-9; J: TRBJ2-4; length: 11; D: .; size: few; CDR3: CASSGANIQYF; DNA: TGTGCCAGCAGCGGGGCAAACATTCAGTACTTC
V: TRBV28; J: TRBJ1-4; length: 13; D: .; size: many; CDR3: CASSSRGNEKLFF; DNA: TGTGCCAGCAGTTCGAGGGGGAATGAAAAACTGTTTTTT
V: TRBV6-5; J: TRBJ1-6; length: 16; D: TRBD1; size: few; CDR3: CASSYSRQGRGAPLHF; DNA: TGTGCCAGCAGTTACTCAAGACAGGGTCGAGGGGCACCCCTCCACTTT
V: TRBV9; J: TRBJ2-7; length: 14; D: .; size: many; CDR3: CASSVGSASYEQYF; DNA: TGTGCCAGCAGCGTAGGGTCGGCTTCCTACGAGCAGTACTTC
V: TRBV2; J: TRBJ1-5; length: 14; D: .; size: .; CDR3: CASRPAAHNQPQHF; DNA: TGTGCCAGCCGACCGGCGGCCCACAATCAGCCCCAGCATTTT
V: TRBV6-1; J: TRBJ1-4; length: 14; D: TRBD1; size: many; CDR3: CASRAGTGVEKLFF; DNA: TGTGCCAGCAGAGCCGGGACAGGCGTTGAAAAACTGTTTTTT
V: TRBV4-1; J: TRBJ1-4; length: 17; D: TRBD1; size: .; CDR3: CASSPGTGGQQNEKLFF; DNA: TGCGCCAGCAGCCCTGGGACAGGGGGCCAACAGAATGAAAAACTGTTTTTT
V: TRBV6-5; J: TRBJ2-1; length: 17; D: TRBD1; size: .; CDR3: CASSYSTGTGFHVEQFF; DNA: TGTGCCAGCAGTTACTCTACTGGGACAGGGTTTCACGTTGAGCAGTTCTTC